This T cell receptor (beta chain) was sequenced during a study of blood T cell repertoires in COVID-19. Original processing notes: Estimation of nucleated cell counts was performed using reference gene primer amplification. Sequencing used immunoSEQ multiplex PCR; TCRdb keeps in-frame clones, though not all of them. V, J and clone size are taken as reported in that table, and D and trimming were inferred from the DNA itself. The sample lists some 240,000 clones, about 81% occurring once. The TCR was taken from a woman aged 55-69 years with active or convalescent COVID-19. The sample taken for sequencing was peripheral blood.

CDR3 in DNA: TGTGCCAGCAGCCCCACACAGTACGCTGGAACGGGGGAGCAGTACTTC. Translation: CASSPTQYAGTGEQYF. The V and J genes are TRBV2 and TRBJ2-7; TRBD2 might be the D (5 bases). V gave up 6 bases and J gave up 7 bases, with 25 bases separating them. Per germline, CDR1 SNHLY and CDR2 FYNNEI. This CDR3 spans 16 amino acids.